Each of the 21 T cell receptor beta chains below was sequenced from the same sample in a study of human T cells and chemical hapten exposure. This sample's time point: patch test 1, 2 weeks after DPC sensitization. Treatment denoted: therapeutic diphenylcyclopropenone sensitization with weekly scalp DPC. TCRdb recomputed calls from the RACE reads with MiXCR, one row per CDR3 protein. The data contain roughly 380,000 distinct CDR3 sequences, more than 4.5% of them singletons. Here the sequenced sample was whole blood, taken in connection with sensitization to the hapten diphenylcyclopropenone (DPC). The receptors shown here come from a woman aged 45-65 years with alopecia areata. Some clones in this sample may be carry-over from other donors' samples.

The chain is built from TRBV12-5 and TRBJ2-7; the match to TRBD1 covers 8 bases. The trim removed 3 bases at V and 5 bases at J, leaving 15 bases unmatched. Germline V gene sequence: CDR1 LGHNT, CDR2 FRNRAP. The CDR3 has 17 amino acids. The CDR3 here is CASGFPRTGKVPHEQYF. In DNA form, the CDR3 reads TGTGCTAGTGGTTTCCCCCGGACAGGGAAGGTGCCCCACGAGCAGTACTTC.

This clonotype occurred a few times. The CDR3 here is CASSSTGGSGSEQYF. The CDR3 DNA reads as TGTGCCAGCAGTTCGACAGGGGGCAGTGGGTCCGAGCAGTACTTC. The V call is TRBV28, the J call TRBJ2-7, with 10 bases identical to TRBD1. J was trimmed by 6 bases and V by 4 bases; bases with no gene match: 9. CDR3 length equals 15 residues. Germline assignment: CDR1 MDHEN and CDR2 SYDVKM.

There are many counts of this clonotype. The V call is TRBV4-2, the J call TRBJ2-1, with 9 bases aligning to TRBD1. V lost 4 bases, J lost 0 bases, and 10 bases stayed unmatched. The CDR3 spans 18 residues. CDR1 is LGHNA and CDR2 is YNFKEQ in the germline V gene. For the CDR3, the DNA is TGTGCCAGCAGCCGACAGGGGACAGGGCCAAGCTCCTACAATGAGCAGTTCTTC. Translation: CASSRQGTGPSSYNEQFF.

Many counts were recorded for this clonotype. The V call is TRBV11-2, the J call TRBJ2-7; 8 nucleotides agree with TRBD2. Germline CDR1 and CDR2: SGHAT and FQNNGV. The CDR3 spans 16 residues. The V segment lost 0 bases and the J segment 2 bases; nucleotides outside the gene matches: 6. CDR3 protein: CASSLDQTSVTYEQYF. CDR3 DNA: TGTGCCAGCAGCTTAGATCAGACTAGCGTAACCTACGAGCAGTACTTC.

This clonotype has a count of ten or more. This chain uses TRBV27 with TRBJ1-5; TRBD1 matches at 9 bases. Trimming took 0 bases from V and 4 from J; bases not matched to a gene: 4. The CDR3 is 16 amino acids. Germline loops: CDR1 MNHEY, CDR2 SMNVEV (reference sequence). The CDR3 loop reads CASSLSGTGPNQPQHF. DNA of the CDR3: TGTGCCAGCAGTTTATCCGGGACAGGGCCTAATCAGCCCCAGCATTTT.

In this sample, this clonotype turned up many times. This chain links TRBV12-3 or TRBV12-4 with TRBJ2-3; 9 bases fit TRBD2. With V trimmed by 6 bases and J by 3 bases, 7 bases remained unmatched. The CDR3 loop spans 15 amino acids. For the CDR3, the DNA is TGTGCCAGCAGCCCTAGCGGGACTGGGACAGATACGCAGTATTTT. Protein product: CASSPSGTGTDTQYF.

This clonotype was observed a handful of times. The chain has TRBV28 and TRBJ1-4; 11 nucleotides match TRBD1. Germline CDR1 and CDR2: MDHEN and SYDVKM. Losses at the gene ends were 6 bases for V and 7 bases for J; bases not matched to a gene: 10. The CDR3 runs 16 residues. CDR3 sequence: CASSRGSGTGGEKLFF. The DNA of the CDR3 is TGTGCCAGCAGCCGCGGAAGTGGGACAGGGGGTGAAAAACTGTTTTTT. The full variable domain, with the rest looked up from reference TRBV28 and TRBJ1-4, is DVKVTQSSRYLVKRTGEKVFLECVQDMDHENMFWYRQDPGLGLRLIYFSYDVKMKEKGDIPEGYSVSREKKERFSLILESASTNQTSMYLCASSRGSGTGGEKLFFGSGTQLSVL.

This clonotype was found many times. The rearrangement joins TRBV28 to TRBJ1-5; D not certain. The CDR3 runs to 16 residues. V lost 3 bases, J lost 4 bases, and 16 bases lay in between. Germline V gene data show CDR1 as MDHEN and CDR2 as SYDVKM. The chain's CDR3 is CASSFLVGLGNQPQHF. The CDR3 DNA is TGTGCCAGCAGTTTCTTGGTGGGGTTAGGGAATCAGCCCCAGCATTTT.

The rearrangement uses TRBV4-3 and TRBJ1-4, with TRBD1 matching 7 bases. There are 15 residues in the CDR3. Unmatched junction bases numbered 6, after V lost 0 bases and J lost 8 bases. Germline-derived CDR1 and CDR2 are LGHNA and YSLEER. The CDR3 reads CASSQERTGGEKLFF. For the CDR3, the DNA is TGCGCCAGCAGCCAAGAGCGGACAGGAGGAGAAAAACTGTTTTTT.

This clonotype was seen repeatedly, ten times or more. The chain combines TRBV10-2 with TRBJ2-7; unclear D gene. With 6 bases removed from V and 2 bases from J, the gap between germline ends came to 11 bases. The CDR3 is 13 residues long. Germline CDR1 WSHSY, CDR2 SAAADI. DNA for the CDR3: TGCGCCAGCAGGGTAGGGCCCACCTACGAGCAGTACTTC. Translating it yields CASRVGPTYEQYF.

This clonotype was observed many times. The rearrangement links TRBV28 to TRBJ2-1, with 8 bases identical to TRBD2. CDR1 is MDHEN and CDR2 is SYDVKM in the germline V gene. This CDR3 contains 15 residues. V lost 5 bases to trimming and J lost 5 bases; unmatched junction nucleotides: 8. Written as DNA, the CDR3 is TGTGCCAGCAGTCCCCCCGGGACTAGGAACAATGAGCAGTTCTTC. It is translated as CASSPPGTRNNEQFF.

This clonotype has more than one count but fewer than ten. The chain joins TRBV5-1 to TRBJ2-5; 8 nucleotides agree with TRBD2. CDR1 is SGHRS and CDR2 is YFSETQ in the germline V gene. Trimming cost V 0 bases and J 5 bases; bases outside gene matches: 9. This CDR3 has 16 amino acids. CDR3 loop: CASSLDASGWRETQYF. The CDR3 DNA reads as TGCGCCAGCAGCTTGGACGCTAGCGGGTGGAGGGAGACCCAGTACTTC.

This clonotype was seen ten or more times. The chain recombines TRBV5-1 with TRBJ2-1; 7 nucleotides align to TRBD2. Germline V gene sequence: CDR1 SGHRS, CDR2 YFSETQ. CDR3 length equals 14 residues. V gave up 3 bases and J gave up 9 bases; unmatched junction bases: 9. The CDR3 is CASSSDGGYSEQFF. CDR3 coding DNA: TGCGCCAGCAGCTCGGACGGGGGGTATAGTGAGCAGTTCTTC. Based on the CDR3 plus reference TRBV5-1 and TRBJ2-1, the full variable domain is KAGVTQTPRYLIKTRGQQVTLSCSPISGHRSVSWYQQTPGQGLQFLFEYFSETQRNKGNFPGRFSGRQFSNSRSEMNVSTLELGDSALYLCASSSDGGYSEQFFGPGTRLTVL.

This clonotype occurred many times. The gene calls are TRBV14 and TRBJ2-5, with D maybe TRBD2 (6 bases). CDR3 length equals 16 residues. The ends were cut back, 0 bases at V and 4 bases at J, with 15 bases in the middle. The germline V gene encodes CDR1 SGHDN and CDR2 FVKESK. The CDR3 region is CASSQDHALGRETQYF. In DNA, the CDR3 is TGTGCCAGCAGCCAAGATCACGCCCTCGGGAGAGAGACCCAGTACTTC.

The CDR3 reads CASSLSGPSSGQETQYF. In DNA, the CDR3 is TGCGCCAGCAGCTTGTCAGGGCCGTCCAGCGGACAAGAGACCCAGTACTTC. The chain couples TRBV5-1 to TRBJ2-5; either TRBD1 or TRBD2 may supply D (5 bases each). Germline loops: CDR1 SGHRS, CDR2 YFSETQ. With 1 base removed from V and 2 bases from J, the gap between germline ends came to 18 bases. The CDR3 is 17 residues long.

The chain is built from TRBV28 and TRBJ2-3, with a possible D match to TRBD2 (5 bases). CDR1 is MDHEN, CDR2 SYDVKM, per germline. Trimming removed 11 bases from V and 3 bases from J, with 12 bases in between. The CDR3 runs 12 residues. CDR3 sequence: CAAASGTDTQYF. CDR3 nucleotides: TGTGCCGCAGCGTCGGGGACAGATACGCAGTATTTT.

This sequence joins TRBV4-3 and TRBJ1-6; D is unclear. V gave up 0 bases and J gave up 9 bases, with 6 bases separating them. The CDR3 is 13 amino acids. Germline V gene lookup returns CDR1 LGHNA and CDR2 YSLEER. CDR3 sequence reads: CASSQDTGSPLHF. CDR3 nucleotide sequence: TGCGCCAGCAGCCAAGACACCGGTTCACCCCTCCACTTT.

This clonotype was found a few times. The V call is TRBV12-3 or TRBV12-4, the J call TRBJ1-3; no definite D call. V lost 3 bases and J 8 bases, leaving 11 bases between the germline ends. This CDR3 region has 13 residues. The DNA for the CDR3 is TGTGCCAGCAGTTTTGGGGTAGTTTACACCATATATTTT. Translating gives CASSFGVVYTIYF.

This clonotype has a count of ten or more. This sequence joins TRBV9 and TRBJ2-1; 10 bases are shared with TRBD2. Trimming took 0 bases from V and 10 from J; bases not matched to a gene: 7. CDR1 and CDR2 (germline): SGDLS, YYNGEE. This CDR3 spans 15 amino acids. The CDR3 spells CASSVGASGSIEQFF. The DNA of the CDR3 is TGTGCCAGCAGCGTAGGTGCTAGCGGGAGTATCGAGCAGTTCTTC.

J is TRBJ1-2 and V is TRBV29-1; maybe TRBD1 (6 bases). The V end was cut by 4 bases, the J end by 3 bases, with 9 bases between. Germline V gives CDR1 SQVTM, CDR2 ANQGSEA. This CDR3 is 12 amino acids long. The CDR3 reads CSVVKGDYGYTF. CDR3 sequence (DNA): TGCAGCGTTGTCAAGGGGGACTATGGCTACACCTTC.

The chain joins TRBV6-5 to TRBJ2-7; 10 nucleotides agree with TRBD1. With V trimmed by 5 bases and J by 5 bases, 3 bases remained unmatched. This CDR3 has 13 amino acids. From germline, CDR1 is MNHEY and CDR2 SVGAGI. CDR3 bases: TGTGCCAGCAGTGGACAGGGGGGGGACGAGCAGTACTTC. Translated, it gives CASSGQGGDEQYF.